The clone carrying this TCR beta chain was detected only once. Its antigen is unknown. The data were produced by immunoSEQ multiplex PCR, yet TCRdb's version contains in-frame clones alone and is incomplete. Of about 960,000 clones listed, approximately 80% are singletons. The data originate from a study of shared clonotypes between healthy human individuals. About the study: Serving as donors were a couple of women and three men, whose ages spanned 18 to 49. Per-donor plates numbered three CD4 naive, three CD4 memory, two CD8 naive and one CD8 memory.

Germline lookup yields CDR1 MNHEY and CDR2 SVGAGI. The junction had 3 bases not matched to a gene; V was cut back by 6 bases and J by 3 bases. CDR3 length: 14 residues. Overall study results and limits: Collection of samples was limited to blood; tissue repertoires likely differ.

This clonotype was sampled from a young man in good health. The chain is built from TRBV6-5 and TRBJ2-2; 8 positions agree with TRBD2. Sequencing input: memory CD4+ T cells sorted from blood. Subset noted: CD45RA-negative fraction. The CDR3 reads CASRRAGDTGELFF. DNA of the CDR3: TGTGCCAGCAGAAGAGCGGGAGACACCGGGGAGCTGTTTTTT.